One and the same sample provided the 30 T cell receptor beta chains below, sequenced in a study of naive and memory T cell subsets. Study outcomes and limitations: Possibly reflecting memory cells re-expressing CD45RA, a few larger clonotypes occurred in naive repertoires, especially CD8.

An equimolar mix of two oligonucleotides served as the beta constant-region primer for TRBC1 and TRBC2. Nested alpha and beta constant-region primers with the SP2 primer drove four PCR rounds on ligated cDNA. TCRdb reanalysed the UMI-ligation and nested PCR reads using MiXCR and keeps one entry per CDR3 protein. The sample lists under 150,000 distinct CDR3 sequences, around 21% seen once, with around 0.63% in the top ten. These receptors have no known antigen. The sample taken for sequencing was naive CD8+ T cells from blood. These receptors all come from a human donor in good health.

The chain combines TRBV18 with TRBJ1-1, with a tentative D call TRBD1 (6 bases). Trimming stripped 3 bases from V and 5 bases from J, with 10 bases between. This CDR3 comprises 13 residues. Germline V CDR1 and CDR2: KGHSH, LQKENI. The CDR3 sequence: CASSPGTQTEAFF. The CDR3 region has the DNA TGTGCCAGCTCACCCGGGACACAGACTGAAGCTTTCTTT.

This clonotype was seen a handful of times. The chain has TRBV11-2 and TRBJ2-7; D unresolved. CDR3 length: 12 amino acids. The germline gives CDR1 SGHAT, CDR2 FQNNGV. Trimming left V 6 bases short and J 4 bases short, with 10 bases between. The CDR3 DNA reads TGTGCCAGCAGTCAGTCAAATTACGAGCAGTACTTC. Translating gives CASSQSNYEQYF.

This chain links TRBV29-1 with TRBJ2-1; 9 bases fit TRBD1. CDR1 is SQVTM and CDR2 is ANQGSEA in the germline V gene. Losses at the gene ends were 8 bases for V and 2 bases for J; bases not matched to a gene: 7. CDR3 length: 14 residues. The CDR3: CSTMDRGAYNEQFF. For the CDR3, the DNA is TGCAGCACCATGGACAGGGGTGCCTACAATGAGCAGTTCTTC.

The chain recombines TRBV27 with TRBJ2-3, with 7 bases identical to TRBD1. CDR3 length equals 15 residues. In germline, CDR1 is MNHEY, CDR2 SMNVEV (reference sequence). Losses at the gene ends were 2 bases for V and 0 bases for J; bases not matched to a gene: 2. CDR3 DNA: TGTGCCAGCAGTTTAGGGACAGTCAGCACAGATACGCAGTATTTT. This encodes CASSLGTVSTDTQYF.

The chain uses TRBV29-1 and TRBJ2-2, with D perhaps given as TRBD1 or TRBD2 (5 bases each). This CDR3 contains 14 residues. The germline CDR1 and CDR2 sequences are SQVTM and ANQGSEA. V shed 3 bases and J shed 5 bases, with 13 bases lying between them. CDR3 residues: CSVDVGVGTGELFF. CDR3 bases: TGCAGCGTTGATGTGGGGGTCGGTACCGGGGAGCTGTTTTTT.

The V and J genes are TRBV4-3 and TRBJ2-1; 11 nucleotides line up with TRBD2. V trimming: 1 base; J trimming: 8 bases; junction bases outside the gene matches: 7. Germline V CDR1 and CDR2: LGHNA, YSLEER. The CDR3 loop spans 16 amino acids. The CDR3 protein is CASSQGLAGGTDEQFF. In DNA form, the CDR3 reads TGCGCCAGCAGCCAAGGCCTAGCGGGAGGCACGGATGAGCAGTTCTTC.

The DNA for the CDR3 is TGTGCCCACAAGGCTAGCGGGAGTTACGAGCAGTACTTC. It translates to CAHKASGSYEQYF. The rearrangement uses TRBV2 and TRBJ2-7, with 10 bases identical to TRBD2. V lost 11 bases and J lost 4; bases outside the gene matches: 8. CDR1 and CDR2 from the germline V gene are SNHLY and FYNNEI. The CDR3 contains 13 residues.

The chain is built from TRBV6-1 and TRBJ1-6, with 7 bases identical to TRBD1. Germline V gene lookup returns CDR1 MNHNS and CDR2 SASEGT. V lost 3 bases and J lost 9; bases outside the gene matches: 5. This CDR3 is built from 14 residues. This CDR3 reads CASSETGSGSPLHF. The CDR3 coding sequence is TGTGCCAGCAGTGAGACAGGGAGTGGTTCACCCCTCCACTTT.

This clonotype was detected a few times. V is TRBV28 and J is TRBJ2-1; the D gene is possibly TRBD2 (6 bases). There are 15 residues in the CDR3. Germline CDR1 MDHEN, CDR2 SYDVKM. The V end lost 3 bases, the J end lost 5 bases, and 14 bases lay between the germline ends. The CDR3 DNA follows: TGTGCCAGCAGTTTTGGGGAGGAGGCCCACAATGAGCAGTTCTTC. Translated, it gives CASSFGEEAHNEQFF.

The sample holds a few counts of this clonotype. This chain uses TRBV11-2 with TRBJ2-1; D is ambiguous. V lost 0 bases to trimming and J lost 4 bases, with 7 bases between them. Germline loops: CDR1 SGHAT, CDR2 FQNNGV. The CDR3 totals 14 residues. Here the CDR3 DNA reads TGTGCCAGCAGCTTAGATATGAGATACAATGAGCAGTTCTTC. It specifies CASSLDMRYNEQFF.

The sample holds many counts of this clonotype. The chain uses TRBV7-9 and TRBJ2-1; D may correspond to TRBD1 or TRBD2 (5 bases each). CDR3 length: 16 residues. Germline values: CDR1 SEHNR, CDR2 FQNEAQ (reference sequence). V lost 7 bases and J 5 bases, leaving 21 bases between the germline ends. Here the CDR3 reads CASMDGTLGRDNEQFF. The DNA of the CDR3 is TGTGCCAGCATGGACGGGACCCTAGGCCGAGACAATGAGCAGTTCTTC.

The chain uses TRBV28 and TRBJ2-7; tentatively, D is TRBD1 or TRBD2 (6 bases each). Trimming left V 2 bases short and J 3 bases short, with 11 bases between. CDR3 length equals 14 residues. Germline CDR1 MDHEN, CDR2 SYDVKM. The CDR3 bases are TGTGCCAGCAGTTTAGGTGGGGGGCTCTACGAGCAGTACTTC. Translation gives CASSLGGGLYEQYF.

Only a few counts were recorded for this clonotype. The V gene is TRBV28, the J gene TRBJ1-4, with 9 bases lining up with TRBD1. The CDR3 runs to 15 residues. J was trimmed by 6 bases and V by 6 bases; bases with no gene match: 8. Looked up from germline, CDR1 is MDHEN and CDR2 is SYDVKM. CDR3 sequence reads: CASRTRRDRDEKLFF. CDR3 bases: TGTGCCAGCAGAACCCGCCGGGACAGGGATGAAAAACTGTTTTTT.

The chain recombines TRBV5-1 with TRBJ2-1, with D unresolved. The CDR3 totals 13 residues. Germline V CDR1 and CDR2: SGHRS, YFSETQ. V was cut by 0 bases and J by 10 bases, with 11 bases left in between. CDR3 amino acids: CASSLGTMLEQFF. CDR3 sequence (DNA): TGCGCCAGCAGCTTGGGGACGATGCTGGAGCAGTTCTTC. Full variable domain (remainder filled in from reference TRBV5-1 and TRBJ2-1): KAGVTQTPRYLIKTRGQQVTLSCSPISGHRSVSWYQQTPGQGLQFLFEYFSETQRNKGNFPGRFSGRQFSNSRSEMNVSTLELGDSALYLCASSLGTMLEQFFGPGTRLTVL.

This clonotype was counted a few times. This rearrangement joins TRBV29-1 to TRBJ2-1; a possible D gene is TRBD2 (5 bases). Trimming cost V 5 bases and J 4 bases, with 15 bases left between them. The CDR3 sequence is 14 residues long. Germline V CDR1 and CDR2: SQVTM, ANQGSEA. CDR3 sequence: CSVLRARPYNEQFF. For the CDR3, the DNA is TGCAGCGTTTTGAGGGCCCGACCATACAATGAGCAGTTCTTC.

The V and J genes are TRBV12-3 or TRBV12-4 and TRBJ2-1, with D possibly being TRBD2 (5 bases). This CDR3 spans 12 amino acids. V was trimmed by 7 bases and J by 10 bases, leaving 14 bases between them. Here the CDR3 reads CASTVDGEEQFF. Written as DNA, the CDR3 is TGTGCCAGCACCGTAGATGGGGAGGAGCAGTTCTTC.

This clonotype was recorded a few times. The V call is TRBV4-1, the J call TRBJ1-1; D perhaps matches TRBD1 (5 bases). Trimming cost V 1 base and J 5 bases, with 14 bases left between them. Germline CDR1 is MGHRA and CDR2 is YSYEKL. This CDR3 is 15 amino acids long. The CDR3: CASSQVAASGTEAFF. CDR3 DNA sequence: TGCGCCAGCAGCCAAGTCGCGGCATCAGGGACTGAAGCTTTCTTT.

This clonotype has a handful of counts. This rearrangement joins TRBV6-1 to TRBJ2-2; D is undetermined. Trimming took 10 bases from V and 6 from J, leaving 12 bases between them. Germline values: CDR1 MNHNS, CDR2 SASEGT. This CDR3 has 12 amino acids. The CDR3 nucleotides are TGTGCCACGATTTATTTCCCCGGGGAGCTGTTTTTT. It encodes CATIYFPGELFF.

The chain couples TRBV20-1 to TRBJ2-1, with D tentatively TRBD1 or TRBD2 (5 bases each). The germline CDR1 and CDR2 sequences are DFQATT and SNEGSKA (reference sequence). Deletions cut 1 base from V and 3 bases from J, with 10 bases between. The CDR3 is 14 amino acids. The CDR3 loop is CSARGQGVYNEQFF. CDR3 nucleotides: TGCAGTGCTAGAGGGCAGGGAGTCTACAATGAGCAGTTCTTC.

The chain recombines TRBV6-6 with TRBJ1-4; 7 positions match TRBD1. CDR1 is MNHNY and CDR2 is SVGAGI in the germline V gene (reference sequence). The CDR3 is 16 amino acids. V shed 7 bases, J shed 3 bases, and the junction held 11 bases outside the gene matches. CDR3 DNA sequence: TGTGCCAGCATAGGGACAGACTTTAGGGCTAATGAAAAACTGTTTTTT. Its protein is CASIGTDFRANEKLFF.

This clonotype has a handful of counts. The chain is built from TRBV27 and TRBJ1-1; D possibly corresponds to TRBD1 (6 bases). The germline gives CDR1 MNHEY, CDR2 SMNVEV (reference sequence). V was clipped by 6 bases and J by 3 bases, with 8 bases between them. The CDR3 totals 12 residues. In nucleotides, the CDR3 is TGTGCCAGCAGACAGGGTCACACTGAAGCTTTCTTT. This encodes CASRQGHTEAFF.

The chain carries TRBV28 and TRBJ2-7; TRBD1 might be the D (6 bases). CDR1 is MDHEN, CDR2 SYDVKM, per germline. The V and J ends lost 5 bases and 4 bases respectively, with 24 bases between them. This CDR3 spans 17 amino acids. The CDR3, as DNA: TGTGCCAGCAGTGGGACCGACACAGGGCCGGGTCCGTACGAGCAGTACTTC. Protein sequence: CASSGTDTGPGPYEQYF.

The chain joins TRBV7-9 to TRBJ1-5, with D possibly matching TRBD1 (5 bases). Germline-derived CDR1 and CDR2 are SEHNR and FQNEAQ (reference sequence). The CDR3 sequence is 16 residues long. V lost 4 bases to trimming and J lost 1 base, with 14 bases between them. This CDR3 reads CASSSGDQGSNQPQHF. Here the CDR3 DNA reads TGTGCCAGCAGCTCGGGGGATCAAGGGAGCAATCAGCCCCAGCATTTT.

In this sample, this clonotype turned up a few times. This chain links TRBV19 with TRBJ2-7; 7 bases are a match to TRBD1. The germline V gene encodes CDR1 LNHDA and CDR2 SQIVND (reference sequence). Trimming cost V 10 bases and J 1 base; bases outside gene matches: 7. This CDR3 comprises 13 residues. The CDR3 DNA sequence: TGTGCCACCACCGGGACAGCATCCTACGAGCAGTACTTC. Residues: CATTGTASYEQYF.

This clonotype showed up just a few times. This chain connects TRBV6-6 to TRBJ2-3; D is unclear. The V end was cut by 0 bases, the J end by 0 bases, with 13 bases between. The CDR3 is made up of 17 amino acids. Germline-derived CDR1 and CDR2 are MNHNY and SVGAGI (reference sequence). For the CDR3, the DNA is TGTGCCAGCAGTTACTCGGAGATCGGCGGAAGCACAGATACGCAGTATTTT. It encodes CASSYSEIGGSTDTQYF.

This chain links TRBV27 with TRBJ1-4, with 8 nucleotides matching TRBD1. V was clipped by 1 base and J by 5 bases; unmatched bases: 3. The CDR3 has 15 amino acids. In germline, CDR1 is MNHEY, CDR2 SMNVEV (reference sequence). The CDR3 spells CASSLYPGGNEKLFF. Here the CDR3 DNA reads TGTGCCAGCAGTTTATATCCAGGGGGCAATGAAAAACTGTTTTTT. The full variable domain, completed using reference TRBV27 and TRBJ1-4, is EAQVTQNPRYLITVTGKKLTVTCSQNMNHEYMSWYRQDPGLGLRQIYYSMNVEVTDKGDVPEGYKVSRKEKRNFPLILESPSPNQTSLYFCASSLYPGGNEKLFFGSGTQLSVL.

The table lists this clonotype with a few counts. J is TRBJ2-1 and V is TRBV27; D uncertain. Germline V gene lookup returns CDR1 MNHEY and CDR2 SMNVEV (reference sequence). V shed 3 bases and J shed 5 bases, with 8 bases lying between them. The CDR3 consists of 13 residues. CDR3 loop: CASSLFPDNEQFF. In DNA form, the CDR3 reads TGTGCCAGCAGTTTGTTCCCGGACAATGAGCAGTTCTTC.

The chain joins TRBV12-5 to TRBJ1-5, with TRBD1 matching 8 bases. The V segment lost 3 bases and the J segment 2 bases; nucleotides outside the gene matches: 6. Germline CDR1 and CDR2: LGHNT and FRNRAP. The CDR3 has 16 residues. CDR3 nucleotide sequence: TGTGCTAGTGGTTTTGGGACAGGAATTGGCAATCAGCCCCAGCATTTT. It specifies CASGFGTGIGNQPQHF.

This clonotype was observed a few times. The chain couples TRBV2 to TRBJ2-7, with a tentative D call TRBD2 (6 bases). V shed 8 bases and J shed 3 bases, with 11 bases lying between them. The CDR3 length is 12 residues. CDR1 SNHLY and CDR2 FYNNEI come from the germline V gene. The CDR3 reads CASFGRDYEQYF. As DNA, the CDR3 is TGTGCCAGCTTCGGGAGAGACTACGAGCAGTACTTC.

This clonotype came up a few times. This chain joins TRBV12-3 or TRBV12-4 and TRBJ2-1; D is ambiguous. V was pared by 8 bases and J by 9 bases, with 17 bases between. CDR3 length: 13 residues. The CDR3 spells CASQRSGFGEQFF. DNA for the CDR3: TGTGCCAGCCAAAGATCGGGTTTCGGTGAGCAGTTCTTC.